What follows describes a single T cell receptor beta chain. These data belong to a study of blood T cell repertoires in COVID-19. The protocol was immunoSEQ multiplex PCR, while the TCRdb copy is restricted to in-frame clones and leaves out a portion. There are fewer than 250,000 clones in the sample; over 70% occur only once, and roughly 2.9% lies in the top ten. Sequences were obtained from peripheral blood. The source is a middle-aged man with active or convalescent COVID-19.

The CDR3 protein is CASSLGGRQGNIQYF. CDR3 DNA sequence: TGTGCCAGCAGTTTGGGCGGTCGACAGGGGAACATTCAGTACTTC. The chain carries TRBV28 and TRBJ2-4, with 8 positions matching TRBD1. Germline V CDR1 and CDR2: MDHEN, SYDVKM. The CDR3 extends over 15 amino acids. With 3 bases clipped from V and 7 bases from J, the junction kept 8 bases outside the gene matches.